This T cell receptor beta chain was recovered during a study of T-cell memory formation after mild COVID-19. V gave up 5 bases and J gave up 2 bases, with 17 bases separating them. This CDR3 is built from 16 residues. Germline CDR1 is SEHNR and CDR2 is FQNEAQ (reference sequence). This clonotype was recorded many times. Each CDR3 protein is one row after TCRdb ran MiXCR on the 5' RACE reads. Of about 33,000 distinct CDR3 sequences in the sample, 21% were seen once. The chain recombines TRBV7-9 with TRBJ2-3, with D possibly TRBD1 on 6 matching bases. The TCR originated in an adult who had mild COVID-19 (a few samples of this study predate the infection). Cell type and time point are not known. The sequencing input was PBMCs or a T cell subset sorted from them (not recorded which). The CDR3 spells CASSLGDTAVTDTQYF. DNA for the CDR3: TGTGCCAGCAGCCTAGGGGACACCGCTGTCACAGATACGCAGTATTTT.